The 2 T cell receptor beta chains in this list originate from one sample, sequenced in a study of identical twins. TCRdb re-called the 5' RACE reads with MiXCR, one entry per CDR3 protein. The sample holds 400,000 to 600,000 distinct CDR3 sequences, more than 20% seen once. These sequences were also reported in another study, on yellow fever vaccine responses in identical twins.

Sequenced input: CD4+ T cells sorted from blood. These receptor sequences come from a woman aged 18-29 years in good health.

This clonotype was found a few times. The chain employs TRBV20-1 and TRBJ2-3, with D perhaps TRBD1 (5 bases). The V gene's germline CDR1 is DFQATT and CDR2 SNEGSKA (reference sequence). This CDR3 contains 11 residues. Trimming cost V 7 bases and J 5 bases, with 10 bases left between them. CDR3 in amino acids: CSGRGGDTQYF. The CDR3, as DNA: TGCAGTGGAAGGGGCGGAGATACGCAGTATTTT.

V is TRBV5-1 and J is TRBJ2-7; D is possibly TRBD1 (5 bases). Trimming removed 4 bases at V and 2 bases at J, with 16 bases between. This CDR3 is 15 amino acids long. CDR1 SGHRS and CDR2 YFSETQ come from the germline V gene. CDR3 sequence (DNA): TGCGCCAGCAGCGCTCTCGGGCAGGGAACCTACGAGCAGTACTTC. As protein: CASSALGQGTYEQYF.